A selection of T cell receptor beta chains follows, all from one sample in a study of cytomegalovirus exposure and HLA in healthy donors. Produced via immunoSEQ multiplex PCR; TCRdb's table is partial and in-frame only. This sample yields some 150,000 clones, of which roughly 80% are seen a single time; approximately 13% belongs to the top ten. The sample was PBMCs. The receptors originated from a woman aged 45-60 years in good health and CMV-seronegative. Each CDR3 is given with its conserved first and last residue.

TRBJ2-5	TRBV5-6	CASSRAAGAEYF
TRBJ1-2	TRBV6-1	CASSEYRWDGYTF
TRBJ1-2	TRBV25-1	CASSDDPTGVYGYTF
TRBJ2-5	TRBV7-3	CASRVGPGQMGRMETQYF
TRBJ2-7	TRBV7-9	CASSLGQGWEQYF
TRBJ2-2	TRBV27	CASSWASGTGELFF
TRBJ2-1	TRBV18	CASSGLAGTECLF
TRBJ1-1	TRBV11-2	CASSYGQGYTEAFF
TRBJ2-7	TRBV7-2	CASSRDPYGGYEQYF
TRBJ1-2	TRBV11-2	CASSIGTGGYGYTF
TRBJ2-5	TRBV5-5	CASSLLAGGPKTQYF
TRBJ2-1	TRBV11-2	CASSLDRGSFQFF
TRBJ2-2	TRBV7-9	CASSFGTSPAGELFF
TRBJ1-5	TRBV7-2	CASSLEQGDQPQHF
TRBJ1-4	TRBV28	CASSSPGTGANEKLFF
TRBJ2-7	TRBV19	CASSTNTGTGHEQYF
TRBJ2-1	TRBV14	CASSLLLGQGYNEQFF
TRBJ2-2	TRBV19	CASRTGEVAGELFF
TRBJ2-3	TRBV30	CAWRNLQRTTDTQYF
TRBJ2-5	TRBV28	CASSQSGGWMETQYF
TRBJ1-5	TRBV6-1	CASSLEGRGNQPQHF
TRBJ2-2	TRBV9	CASSVDPSDTGELFF
TRBJ2-7	TRBV20-1	CSAERQAEQYF
TRBJ2-5	TRBV2	CASSPRGGTETQYF
TRBJ2-1	TRBV7-9	CASSLLADYNEQFF
TRBJ1-1	TRBV7-2	CAASVNTEAFF
TRBJ2-3	TRBV2	CASSETGGSTDTQYF
.	TRBV4-3	CASSQEFTSEAYEQYF
TRBJ1-3	TRBV7-6	CASSLATTGDTIYF
TRBJ2-2	TRBV19	CASSIRGYGTGGPMNTGELFF
TRBJ2-3	TRBV4-3	CASSQGLAGGRTDTQYF
TRBJ2-7	TRBV10-3	CAISESATSGGVYEQYF
TRBJ1-1	TRBV28	CASSSPGGRTEAFF
TRBJ1-2	TRBV6-1	CASTDRGGYGYTF
TRBJ2-2	TRBV1	CTSSQDLTAGGLTGELFF
TRBJ2-3	TRBV15	CATTGSGRGDTQYF
TRBJ1-1	TRBV11-2	CASSGRQPEAFF
TRBJ2-5	TRBV5-6	CASSGTQGGQETQYF
TRBJ2-7	TRBV27	CASSPPPGTATYEQYF
TRBJ1-5	TRBV7-8	CASSLVGRANQPQHF
TRBJ1-1	TRBV14	CASSRFDGGTELF
TRBJ1-3	TRBV28	CASSLGTGEYSGNTIYF
TRBJ2-3	TRBV11-1	CASSLVRRGTHTDTQYF
.	TRBV7-6	CASSGGTSGAYEQYF
TRBJ1-1	TRBV6-6	CASSLWETGRRTEAFF
TRBJ2-5	TRBV6-6	CASMWGGQETQYF
TRBJ2-3	TRBV28	CASSLARGQGTDTQYF
TRBJ2-7	TRBV5-1	CASSSLAGGVSYEQYF
TRBJ2-7	TRBV7-9	CASSLGEGYERYF
TRBJ2-3	TRBV5-1	CASSFERGGTDTQYF
TRBJ1-3	TRBV6-1	CASKFPGAGNTIYF
TRBJ1-4	TRBV29-1	CSVIQGFSNEKLFF
TRBJ1-1	TRBV28	CASRPPGPRRDTEAFF
TRBJ1-3	TRBV12-5	CASGPGQGGNTIYF
TRBJ1-2	TRBV5-1	CASSQSDSANGYTF
TRBJ2-1	TRBV7-2	CASSAQGLAIPNEQFF
TRBJ1-4	TRBV7-9	CSSSLGDREDEKLFF
TRBJ1-1	TRBV7-2	CASSLVTGAEAFF
TRBJ1-4	TRBV28	CASSLGRANEKLFF